What follows describes a single TCR beta chain. No cognate antigen has been identified for it. Base qualities are not recorded, but no much larger clone differs from it by a single base. TCRbeta CDR3 regions were amplified from genomic DNA by means of the immunoSEQ Assay, a bias-controlled multiplex PCR. From the authors' description of their analysis: Within the assay, amplification of reference gene primers was used to estimate how many nucleated cells each sample contained. To quantify the absolute abundance of each unique TCRbeta CDR3 rearrangement, sequence reads were collapsed and filtered. For each sample, productive Simpson clonality was calculated as the square root of Simpson's diversity index across productive rearrangements. TCRdb carries this immuneACCESS record with in-frame sequences only. Its versions omit some clonotypes, under half of them owing to an unresolved V gene in the studies checked, with the rest unexplained. Clone size and the V and J calls come from that table; the DNA yielded D and trimming. The sample table shows 200,000 to 300,000 clones, and 84% are seen once. Of the sample, approximately 9% is held by the ten largest clones.

This record comes from a study of blood T cell repertoires in COVID-19 (dated by TCRdb to the early 2020s). As for the study more broadly: Samples covering the acute and convalescent phases of COVID-19 were provided by collaborators in the United States, Italy and Spain. A de-identified subject ID, COVID-19 status, age in years and sex were almost always included in the sample metadata. Deeply sampled blood TCRbeta repertoires from subjects exposed to, actively infected with, or recovered from COVID-19 were included in the dataset. A freely available public database, intended as a resource for researchers studying the immune response to SARS-CoV-2, is where the repertoires were released. Where HLA class I and class II types were available, the types were taken from metadata supplied by the sample provider, not from assay-based typing. The material from the prospective study consisted of cDNA or gDNA derived from T cells, B-cell-depleted T cells, or PBMCs. The samples were drawn from the first 160 participants of the ongoing ImmuneRACE study and from over 950 subjects provided by 6 global collaborators. Beyond this particular receptor, the publication reports: The quantity of clinical and demographic metadata differed by source and by participant and was supplied without curation.

V loses 5 bases of germline sequence and J loses 6 bases, and the interval between the two ends is 13 bases. From cysteine to phenylalanine, the CDR3 is 14 amino acids long. The kept DNA is CDR3 alone, 42 bases in frame from the first base. Taken from the germline V gene (reference sequence), the CDR1 and CDR2 loops are SEHNR and FQNEAQ. Each collaborating institution followed its own protocols to collect whole blood in K2EDTA tubes. For TCRbeta analysis, collaborator samples were shipped as frozen whole blood, as isolated PBMCs, or as DNA extracted from either sample type. The source of this sequence is a human donor in a cohort sampled during active COVID-19. Specimen: peripheral blood. This receptor chain uses TRBV7-9 and TRBJ1-4; D gene: possibly TRBD1, on 5 matching bases. The base sequence is TGTGCCAGCAGCCTTGGGGGGTCGGATGAAAAACTGTTTTTT. Its amino acids are CASSLGGSDEKLFF.